A single TCR beta chain is shown here with its context. Its antigen remains unknown. In germline, CDR1 is MNHEY, CDR2 SVGAGI. The V end lost 5 bases, the J end lost 3 bases, and 14 bases lay between the germline ends. The CDR3 consists of 14 residues. Time point meaning: cycle 4 day 1 (C4D1), after about 6 weeks of nivolumab. All the patients suffered relapse after autologous stem cell transplantation, and brentuximab vedotin exposure differed. The data were obtained in a study of PD-1 blockade in classical Hodgkin lymphoma. Study-wide results and limits: The study found that TCR diversity rose significantly by C4D1 in CD4+ but not CD8+ cells. Patients excluded were those beginning nivolumab under 1 year after ASCT.

TCRdb keeps only in-frame clones here, not all; method: immunoSEQ multiplex PCR. The table shows 46,000 or so clones, with roughly 78% occurring only once. The sequenced sample was peripheral blood mononuclear cells (PBMCs), obtained before the fourth cycle of nivolumab. The origin of this receptor is a human donor with classical Hodgkin lymphoma. This rearrangement joins TRBV6-5 to TRBJ2-7; D is perhaps TRBD2 (5 bases). The CDR3 region has the DNA TGTGCCAGCAGTCCGGAACGGAGGAACTACGAGCAGTACTTC. It encodes CASSPERRNYEQYF.